This TCR beta chain originates from a study of CD4 T cells in relation to SARS-CoV-2 and coronaviruses. Deep TCR-beta sequencing used DNA from uncultured naive and memory CD4+ T cells. Here immunoSEQ multiplex PCR was the method, and the copy in TCRdb shows in-frame clones only, minus some. Of 65,000 or so clones in the sample, about 94% were seen once. This CDR3 has 16 amino acids. CD4+ T cells from unexposed donors were obtained before the COVID-19 pandemic (2011-2018). The chain is built from TRBV21-1 and TRBJ2-4; the D segment call TRBD2 is taken from the table without a DNA check. TRBV21-1 is noted as a pseudogene. The sample taken for sequencing was naive CD4+ T cells from PBMCs. Specified subset: naive CD4+ T cells isolated by negative enrichment. The receptor comes from a human donor in good health. The CDR3 DNA follows: TGTGCCAGCCTTTTGGGAGGGGGAGGGCCCCATAACATTCAGTACTTC. Protein: CASLLGGGGPHNIQYF.